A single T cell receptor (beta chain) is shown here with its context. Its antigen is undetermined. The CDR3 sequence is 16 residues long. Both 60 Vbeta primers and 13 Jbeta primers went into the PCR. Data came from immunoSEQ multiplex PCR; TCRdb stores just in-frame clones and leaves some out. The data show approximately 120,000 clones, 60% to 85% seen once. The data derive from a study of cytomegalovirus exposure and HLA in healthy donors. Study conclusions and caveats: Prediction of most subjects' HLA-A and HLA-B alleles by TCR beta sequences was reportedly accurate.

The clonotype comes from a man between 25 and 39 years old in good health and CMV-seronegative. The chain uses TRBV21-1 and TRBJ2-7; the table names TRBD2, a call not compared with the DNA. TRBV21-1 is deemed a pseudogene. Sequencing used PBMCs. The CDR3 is CASSKDGEAPTYEQYF. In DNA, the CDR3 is TGTGCCAGCAGCAAAGACGGAGAAGCGCCTACCTACGAGCAGTACTTC.